Each of the 12 T cell receptor beta chains below was sequenced from the same sample in a study of cytomegalovirus exposure and HLA in healthy donors. The PCR made use of 60 Vbeta and 13 Jbeta primers. Method: immunoSEQ multiplex PCR; TCRdb's copy keeps in-frame clones and lacks some. The sample records some 180,000 clones, 70% to 90% being singletons. Sequenced: PBMCs. The source of these receptors is a man aged 25-40 years in good health and CMV-seropositive.

The chain combines TRBV25-1 with TRBJ2-1; 7 bases agree with TRBD1. Germline V gene sequence: CDR1 MGHDK, CDR2 SYGVNS. Trimming removed 8 bases from V and 12 bases from J; junction bases left unmatched: 16. This CDR3 spans 14 amino acids. The CDR3 DNA follows: TGTGCCAGCCGAACTGTGACAGGGCCCTGGAGGCAGTTCTTC. It yields the protein CASRTVTGPWRQFF.

The J gene is TRBJ2-3, the V gene TRBV7-8; no definite D call. The CDR3 is 15 residues long. Germline V gene lookup returns CDR1 SGHVS and CDR2 FQNEAQ. Trimming shortened V by 1 base and J by 2 bases, and 10 bases separated the two germline ends. The CDR3 protein is CASSLDIRITDTQYF. The CDR3 region has the DNA TGTGCCAGCAGCTTAGATATCAGAATCACAGATACGCAGTATTTT. Complete variable domain (other parts from reference TRBV7-8 and TRBJ2-3): GAGVSQSPRYKVAKRGQDVALRCDPISGHVSLFWYQQALGQGPEFLTYFQNEAQLDKSGLPSDRFFAERPEGSVSTLKIQRTQQEDSAVYLCASSLDIRITDTQYFGPGTRLTVL.

V usage is TRBV7-2 and J usage is TRBJ1-2; D is perhaps TRBD1 (6 bases). CDR3 length: 13 residues. Trimming stripped 5 bases from V and 4 bases from J, with 11 bases between. The germline V gene encodes CDR1 SGHTA and CDR2 FQGNSA. CDR3 sequence reads: CASSHRASYGYTF. The DNA for the CDR3 is TGTGCCAGCAGCCACAGGGCAAGCTATGGCTACACCTTC. Combining the CDR3 with reference TRBV7-2 and TRBJ1-2 gives the whole variable domain GAGVSQSPSNKVTEKGKDVELRCDPISGHTALYWYRQSLGQGLEFLIYFQGNSAPDKSGLPSDRFSAERTGGSVSTLTIQRTQQEDSAVYLCASSHRASYGYTFGSGTRLTVV.

The genes are TRBV7-2 and TRBJ2-1, with 8 bases aligning to TRBD2. The CDR3 length is 17 residues. Trimming at V came to 5 bases and at J to 1 base, leaving 10 bases not matched to a gene. Germline CDR1 and CDR2: SGHTA and FQGNSA. This CDR3 is CASSVGLAPASYNEQFF. The CDR3 DNA reads TGTGCCAGCAGCGTTGGACTAGCCCCAGCTTCCTACAATGAGCAGTTCTTC.

The rearrangement joins TRBV2 to TRBJ2-3; the match to TRBD2 covers 7 bases. Unmatched junction bases numbered 5, after V lost 4 bases and J lost 4 bases. This CDR3 is 14 amino acids long. CDR1 is SNHLY, CDR2 FYNNEI, per germline. The DNA of the CDR3 is TGTGCCAGCAGTGGCGGCGGGAGCGCAGATACGCAGTATTTT. Amino acid sequence: CASSGGGSADTQYF.

This chain links TRBV15 with TRBJ2-7; TRBD2 agrees at 13 bases. V lost 5 bases to trimming and J lost 6 bases; unmatched junction nucleotides: 1. CDR1 is LNHNV, CDR2 YYDKDF, per germline (reference sequence). The CDR3 totals 13 residues. The CDR3 reads CATSGTSGTEQYF. The CDR3 nucleotides are TGTGCCACCAGCGGGACTAGCGGGACCGAGCAGTACTTC.

This clone has a single count. This chain joins TRBV5-6 and TRBJ2-1; 12 nucleotides match TRBD2. The germline CDR1 and CDR2 sequences are SGHDT and YYEEEE. The V gene end was trimmed by 1 base and the J gene end by 8 bases; junction bases not matched to a gene: 7. The CDR3 contains 16 residues. DNA of the CDR3: TGTGCCAGCAGCTTGCTCGGACTAGCGGGAATAGATGAGCAGTTCTTC. Translating it yields CASSLLGLAGIDEQFF.

The rearrangement uses TRBV5-1 and TRBJ2-7; TRBD2 is a possible D gene (6 bases). Trimming removed 0 bases from V and 6 bases from J, with 19 bases in between. Germline CDR1 is SGHRS and CDR2 is YFSETQ. The CDR3 is made up of 16 amino acids. As DNA, the CDR3 is TGCGCCAGCAGCTTGGGGGGCAGGCAGGGAGGAGGCGAGCAGTACTTC. Protein: CASSLGGRQGGGEQYF.

This clone came up once. The chain has TRBV27 and TRBJ2-7; possibly TRBD1 for D (7 bases). V dropped 6 bases and J dropped 4 bases, with 19 bases sitting between them. Looked up from germline, CDR1 is MNHEY and CDR2 is SMNVEV (reference sequence). This CDR3 is 15 amino acids long. CDR3 nucleotides: TGTGCCAGCAGCCCAAAGGGGGGACAGACGTACGAGCAGTACGTC. This sequence encodes CASSPKGGQTYEQYV.

For the CDR3, the DNA is TGCAGCGTTGAAGACTACACCGGGGAGCTGTTTTTT. Translating gives CSVEDYTGELFF. The chain recombines TRBV29-1 with TRBJ2-2, with D unclear. Germline V gene sequence: CDR1 SQVTM, CDR2 ANQGSEA. CDR3 length equals 12 residues. Trimming removed 0 bases at V and 3 bases at J, with 2 bases between.

The chain has TRBV5-1 and TRBJ2-1; 7 positions agree with TRBD2. This CDR3 is built from 17 residues. CDR1 is SGHRS and CDR2 is YFSETQ in the germline V gene. Trimming cost V 2 bases and J 6 bases; bases outside gene matches: 14. CDR3 amino acids: CASSLNPGLPNPNEQFF. CDR3 DNA sequence: TGCGCCAGCAGCTTAAACCCGGGACTACCGAACCCCAATGAGCAGTTCTTC.

The rearrangement links TRBV11-2 to TRBJ1-2, with 7 bases identical to TRBD1. CDR3 size: 12 residues. Germline assignment: CDR1 SGHAT and CDR2 FQNNGV. The V and J ends lost 7 bases and 7 bases, in that order; junction bases with no gene match: 6. Here the CDR3 reads CASNAHRGGYTF. The CDR3 DNA sequence: TGTGCCAGCAACGCGCACAGGGGTGGCTACACCTTC. The full variable domain, in which reference TRBV11-2 and TRBJ1-2 provide the parts outside the CDR3, is EAGVAQSPRYKIIEKRQSVAFWCNPISGHATLYWYQQILGQGPKLLIQFQNNGVVDDSQLPKDRFSAERLKGVDSTLKIQPAKLEDSAVYLCASNAHRGGYTFGSGTRLTVV.